A selection of T cell receptor beta chains follows, all from one sample in a study of T cell repertoires in cytomegalovirus infection. TCRdb called the reads again in MiXCR, with one record for every CDR3 protein. This sample yields some 940,000 distinct CDR3 sequences, of which about a third are seen a single time; under 15% belongs to the top ten. What these receptors recognize is not known. The source was cultured CD8+ T cells from PBMCs, collected from culture after CMV antigen stimulation. The receptors originated from a human donor in good health (CMV status not recorded). Some clones in this sample may be carry-over from other donors' samples. The CDR3 runs from the conserved cysteine through the conserved F or W. D genes are given only for firm matches. For some rows the clone size is stated as once, few or many, or as a class when expanded; others skip it.

CASSLGKAFF TGTGCCAGCAGTTTAGGAAAAGCTTTCTTT TRBJ1-1 - - TRBV6-6
CASSFSGNEQFF TGTGCCAGCAGCTTTTCGGGAAATGAGCAGTTCTTC TRBJ2-1 - many TRBV12-3/TRBV12-4
CASSLGARTQYF TGTGCCAGCAGCTTAGGTGCTAGGACCCAGTACTTC TRBJ2-5 - - TRBV7-9
CASGLPPEQFF TGTGCTAGTGGTTTGCCCCCAGAGCAGTTCTTC TRBJ2-1 - few TRBV12-5
CSVKEGEQFF TGCAGTGTTAAAGAGGGGGAGCAGTTCTTC TRBJ2-1 - - TRBV20-1
CASRERLNQPQHF TGTGCCAGCAGGGAAAGACTGAATCAGCCCCAGCATTTT TRBJ1-5 - few TRBV6-1
CASTTGLETYGYTF TGTGCCAGCACCACCGGGTTGGAGACCTATGGCTACACCTTC TRBJ1-2 - few TRBV28
CSARDPLAYEQYF TGCAGTGCTAGAGATCCCCTAGCCTACGAGCAGTACTTC TRBJ2-7 - - TRBV20-1
CASSSPLGAGEAFF TGTGCCAGCAGCTCCCCCTTAGGGGCGGGGGAAGCTTTCTTT TRBJ1-1 - few TRBV7-6
CASSSIGSLGYSYTF TGTGCCAGCAGCTCGATAGGGAGTCTGGGCTATAGCTACACCTTC TRBJ1-2 - - TRBV7-6
CASSPGTKNSPLHF TGTGCCAGCAGCCCCGGGACTAAAAATTCACCCCTCCACTTT TRBJ1-6 - few TRBV12-3/TRBV12-4
CASSDIGPYGNTEAFF TGTGCCAGCAGTGATATAGGGCCTTATGGAAACACTGAAGCTTTCTTT TRBJ1-1 - - TRBV2
CASSLAGKSYEQHF TGTGCCAGCAGTTTAGCAGGGAAGTCCTACGAGCAGCACTTC TRBJ2-7 - - TRBV27
CASSASVGGYTF TGTGCCAGCAGCGCGTCCGTCGGGGGCTACACCTTC TRBJ1-2 - few TRBV5-4
CASSFGPDYGYTF TGTGCCAGCAGTTTCGGACCTGACTATGGCTACACCTTC TRBJ1-2 - few TRBV27
CASRSDSTGELFF TGTGCTAGCAGATCCGACTCCACCGGGGAGCTGTTTTTT TRBJ2-2 - - TRBV7-7
CASSLQGVGGMQYF TGTGCCAGCAGTTTACAGGGTGTCGGGGGTATGCAGTATTTT TRBJ2-3 - once TRBV12-3/TRBV12-4
CASSLLGGGDTEAFF TGTGCCAGCAGTTTATTAGGGGGGGGGGACACTGAAGCTTTCTTT TRBJ1-1 - once TRBV27
CASDLAGGRNEQFF TGTGCCAGTGATCTAGCGGGGGGTAGGAATGAGCAGTTCTTC TRBJ2-1 TRBD2 - TRBV28
CASSYSENEAFF TGTGCCAGCAGTTACTCGGAGAATGAAGCTTTCTTT TRBJ1-1 - once TRBV6-5
CASSLNPGAILNTGELFF TGTGCCAGCAGCCTAAATCCGGGAGCCATCTTAAACACCGGGGAGCTGTTTTTT TRBJ2-2 - - TRBV5-5
CASSPIQGSTEAFF TGTGCCAGCAGCCCTATCCAGGGTAGCACTGAAGCTTTCTTT TRBJ1-1 - many TRBV7-9
CASSFWGKNYSGANVLTF TGTGCCAGCAGCTTTTGGGGGAAGAATTACTCTGGGGCCAACGTCCTGACTTTC TRBJ2-6 - few TRBV11-2
CASSSPGNNSPLHF TGTGCCAGCAGCTCCCCCGGGAATAATTCACCCCTCCACTTT TRBJ1-6 - - TRBV7-3
CASSQDLTGHDSPLHF TGCGCCAGCAGCCAAGATCTAACGGGTCATGATTCACCCCTCCACTTT TRBJ1-6 - many TRBV4-3
CASGPTGGTEAFF TGTGCCAGCGGGCCGACAGGGGGCACTGAAGCTTTCTTT TRBJ1-1 TRBD1 - TRBV27
CASSDGSLLAGEGETQYF TGTGCCAGCAGTGATGGTTCCCTCCTAGCGGGGGAAGGAGAGACCCAGTACTTC TRBJ2-5 TRBD2 once TRBV6-6
CATSENEAEILRAGELFF TGTGCCACCAGTGAGAATGAAGCGGAGATCCTGAGGGCCGGGGAGCTGTTTTTT TRBJ2-2 - few TRBV24-1
CASSPRARSPLHF TGTGCCAGCAGTCCTCGGGCCAGATCACCCCTCCACTTT TRBJ1-6 - many TRBV27
CASSEVPVRTPGELFF TGTGCCAGCAGTGAAGTGCCGGTCAGGACTCCCGGGGAGCTGTTTTTT TRBJ2-2 - - TRBV6-1
CASSLAGFPTDTQYF TGCGCCAGCAGCTTGGCAGGGTTCCCCACAGATACGCAGTATTTT TRBJ2-3 - - TRBV5-1
CSVYRGEQFF TGCAGCGTTTACCGGGGTGAGCAGTTCTTC TRBJ2-1 - few TRBV29-1
CASITGTNSGANVLTF TGTGCCAGCATCACCGGGACAAACTCTGGGGCCAACGTCCTGACTTTC TRBJ2-6 - many TRBV7-9
CASSLELEETQYF TGTGCCAGCAGCTTGGAACTGGAAGAGACCCAGTACTTC TRBJ2-5 - - TRBV7-9
CASSRPVSGGAPETQYF TGTGCCAGCAGCCGCCCTGTTAGCGGGGGGGCCCCTGAGACCCAGTACTTC TRBJ2-5 TRBD2 - TRBV7-6
CASSLGTGVTYEQYF TGTGCCAGCAGCTTAGGGACAGGGGTAACCTACGAGCAGTACTTC TRBJ2-7 TRBD1 - TRBV7-6
CSAKKGGNEQFF TGCAGTGCTAAAAAGGGGGGGAATGAGCAGTTCTTC TRBJ2-1 - - TRBV20-1
CATSSLIVNTEAFF TGTGCCACCAGTAGTTTAATAGTGAACACTGAAGCTTTCTTT TRBJ1-1 - few TRBV15
CASSFWDTRYSNQPQHF TGTGCCAGCAGTTTCTGGGACACACGTTATAGCAATCAGCCCCAGCATTTT TRBJ1-5 - many TRBV12-3/TRBV12-4
CASSIQINSYNEQFF TGTGCCAGTAGTATTCAGATAAACTCCTACAATGAGCAGTTCTTC TRBJ2-1 - - TRBV19
CASRGGTPVEKLFF TGTGCCAGCAGAGGGGGGACCCCTGTGGAAAAACTGTTTTTT TRBJ1-4 - - TRBV12-3/TRBV12-4
CASSLVGGLAKNIQYF TGTGCCAGCAGCTTAGTGGGGGGATTAGCCAAAAACATTCAGTACTTC TRBJ2-4 - few TRBV7-9
CASSQADGGTVAYEQYF TGCGCCAGCAGCCAAGCGGACGGCGGGACAGTCGCCTACGAGCAGTACTTC TRBJ2-7 - - TRBV4-1